This is a list of T cell receptor beta chains from one sample in a study of regulatory T cells in long-lasting Graves disease. TCRdb re-derived calls from the multiplex PCR reads in MiXCR, one entry per CDR3 protein. The data show about 610,000 distinct CDR3 sequences, around 16% seen once. These data were also reused for a study on T cells in Graves' hyperthyroidism and ophthalmopathy.

The source was peripheral blood mononuclear cells (PBMCs), collected at new diagnosis, from a patient treated with antithyroid drugs. The receptor set was obtained from a man between 18 and 35 years old with Graves disease. Each CDR3 is given with its conserved first and last residue. D genes are given only for firm matches. Expanded clones are given a class, and other clones once, few, many or no size at all.

cdr3_aa | cdr3_nt | v_call | clone_size | j_call | d_call
CASRGQGAYAFF | TGTGCCAGCAGGGGACAGGGGGCGTATGCTTTCTTT | TRBV6-2/TRBV6-3 | . | TRBJ1-1 | TRBD1
CASSRPYEQYF | TGTGCCAGCAGCCGACCATACGAGCAGTACTTC | TRBV28 | many | TRBJ2-7 | .
CASLYRGSTDTQYF | TGTGCCAGCCTCTATCGGGGCAGCACAGATACGCAGTATTTT | TRBV28 | many | TRBJ2-3 | .
CAWSPRRRPGTF | TGTGCCTGGAGCCCCCGGCGGCGCCCGGGGACCTTC | TRBV30 | many | TRBJ1-2 | .
CATQGGDTQYF | TGTGCCACCCAAGGAGGGGATACGCAGTATTTT | TRBV24-1 | . | TRBJ2-3 | .
CASSSRSGTPRDAYEQYF | TGTGCCAGCAGTTCGCGTAGCGGGACTCCGCGGGATGCTTACGAGCAGTACTTC | TRBV27 | many | TRBJ2-7 | TRBD2
CSVDTQGASLAGGLMSGANVLTF | TGCAGCGTAGATACACAGGGGGCTTCCTTAGCGGGAGGGCTAATGTCTGGGGCCAACGTCCTGACTTTC | TRBV29-1 | . | TRBJ2-6 | TRBD2
CAWSRRSVANQPQHF | TGTGCCTGGAGTAGGCGGTCGGTAGCAAATCAGCCCCAGCATTTT | TRBV30 | many | TRBJ1-5 | .
CASSQDGKGDTQYF | TGTGCCAGCAGCCAAGACGGGAAGGGAGATACGCAGTATTTT | TRBV11-2 | . | TRBJ2-3 | .
CASSSGRKLYSNQPQHF | TGTGCCAGCAGTTCGGGACGGAAACTCTATAGCAATCAGCCCCAGCATTTT | TRBV27 | few | TRBJ1-5 | .
CSATGTGNQPQHF | TGCAGTGCTACCGGGACAGGCAATCAGCCCCAGCATTTT | TRBV20-1 | . | TRBJ1-5 | TRBD1
CASSVGKASYEQYF | TGTGCCAGCAGCGTAGGGAAAGCCTCCTACGAGCAGTACTTC | TRBV9 | few | TRBJ2-7 | .
CASRLRWANNEQFF | TGTGCCAGCAGGCTAAGGTGGGCCAACAATGAGCAGTTCTTC | TRBV6-2/TRBV6-3 | few | TRBJ2-1 | .
CATRDRGRDMAKNIQYF | TGTGCCACCAGGGACAGGGGGCGAGATATGGCCAAAAACATTCAGTACTTC | TRBV15 | . | TRBJ2-4 | TRBD1
CASSSPRGGTNEKLFF | TGTGCCAGCAGCTCCCCCCGGGGGGGAACTAATGAAAAACTGTTTTTT | TRBV2 | . | TRBJ1-4 | .
CATSRDWGANTEAFF | TGTGCCACCAGCAGGGACTGGGGCGCGAACACTGAAGCTTTCTTT | TRBV15 | . | TRBJ1-1 | .
CASSIGTGLDYGYTF | TGTGCCAGTAGTATCGGGACAGGGTTGGACTATGGCTACACCTTC | TRBV19 | . | TRBJ1-2 | TRBD1
CASSFGELEAFF | TGTGCCAGCAGCTTTGGGGAGCTTGAAGCTTTCTTT | TRBV5-4 | . | TRBJ1-1 | .
CASSPFATLGDTQYF | TGTGCCAGCAGCCCCTTCGCGACCCTGGGGGATACGCAGTATTTT | TRBV7-9 | many | TRBJ2-3 | .
CASSLNGRTDTQYF | TGTGCCAGCAGCTTAAACGGGAGGACGGATACGCAGTATTTT | TRBV7-9 | few | TRBJ2-3 | TRBD2
CASSPEFGSYEQYF | TGTGCCAGCAGCCCTGAGTTTGGCAGCTACGAGCAGTACTTC | TRBV7-9 | many | TRBJ2-7 | .
CASSLATGGAYEQYF | TGTGCCAGCAGTTTAGCGACAGGGGGCGCGTACGAGCAGTACTTC | TRBV12-3/TRBV12-4 | few | TRBJ2-7 | TRBD1
CASSRRTSGRVGAYNEQFF | TGCGCCAGCAGTCGTCGGACTAGCGGGAGGGTGGGGGCCTACAATGAGCAGTTCTTC | TRBV5-1 | many | TRBJ2-1 | TRBD2
CASSGTGGLNTF | TGTGCCAGCAGCGGGACAGGGGGCTTAAACACCTTC | TRBV13 | . | TRBJ1-2 | TRBD1
CSARDPGTDSYEQYF | TGCAGTGCTAGAGACCCCGGGACGGACTCCTACGAGCAGTACTTC | TRBV20-1 | few | TRBJ2-7 | .
CASSWGIRSSYEQYF | TGTGCCAGCAGCTGGGGAATTAGGAGCTCCTACGAGCAGTACTTC | TRBV11-2 | many | TRBJ2-7 | .
CAGKPDSALYEQYF | TGTGCCGGCAAGCCGGACAGCGCCTTATACGAGCAGTACTTC | TRBV28 | . | TRBJ2-7 | .
CASSFYEGQPQHF | TGTGCCAGCAGTTTTTATGAGGGTCAGCCCCAGCATTTT | TRBV27 | . | TRBJ1-5 | .
CASSSGLASNNEQFF | TGTGCCAGCAGCTCGGGACTAGCGAGTAACAATGAGCAGTTCTTC | TRBV7-8 | few | TRBJ2-1 | TRBD2
CASSVEWGGETQYF | TGTGCCAGCAGCGTAGAGTGGGGAGGAGAGACCCAGTACTTC | TRBV9 | . | TRBJ2-5 | .
CSARDRTGAGNTIYF | TGCAGTGCTAGAGATCGGACAGGGGCTGGAAACACCATATATTTT | TRBV20-1 | . | TRBJ1-3 | TRBD1
CAWSLDRNTEAFF | TGTGCCTGGTCCCTCGATAGGAACACTGAAGCTTTCTTT | TRBV30 | many | TRBJ1-1 | .
CASREPGQGLVYGYTF | TGTGCCAGCAGGGAACCGGGACAGGGTCTGGTCTATGGCTACACCTTC | TRBV6-1 | . | TRBJ1-2 | TRBD1
CASSYSVSGFRADTQYF | TGTGCCAGCAGTTACTCGGTTAGCGGGTTCCGGGCAGATACGCAGTATTTT | TRBV6-5 | few | TRBJ2-3 | TRBD2
CASTSGTGGSGELFF | TGTGCCAGCACCTCCGGGACAGGGGGTTCCGGGGAGCTGTTTTTT | TRBV6-1 | many | TRBJ2-2 | TRBD1